This T cell receptor beta chain was documented in a study of identical twins. Whole-study results and caveats: Memory repertoires lacked the insertion deficit that abundant cord blood beta clonotypes showed.

This clonotype was counted a few times. Its antigen is unidentified. The V end lost 2 bases, the J end lost 2 bases, and 3 bases lay between the germline ends. CDR1 is MRHNA and CDR2 is SNTAGT in the germline V gene. The CDR3 loop spans 12 amino acids. With template switching, a universal primer site was added, and the cDNA carried unique molecular identifiers. TCRdb redid the calling of the 5' RACE reads with MiXCR, one entry per CDR3 protein. The data show 500,000 to 700,000 distinct CDR3 sequences, 7.1% seen once. This sample was also put to use in a study of yellow fever vaccine responses in identical twins.

The chain links TRBV6-4 to TRBJ1-2; D is unresolved. The sample was PBMCs. The receptor's source is a woman between 18 and 30 years old in good health. CDR3 nucleotides: TGTGCCAGCAGTGACCACAACTATGGCTACACCTTC. As protein: CASSDHNYGYTF.